Below are 32 T cell receptor beta chains sequenced from a single sample in a study of T cell repertoires in cytomegalovirus infection. TCRdb re-called the reads with MiXCR, one entry per CDR3 protein. Here the sample spans about 260,000 distinct CDR3 sequences, less than 9.5% being singletons. Sequencing was performed on PBMCs. These receptors were collected from a human donor in good health (CMV status not recorded). Some clones in this sample may be carry-over from other donors' samples.

The genes are TRBV20-1 and TRBJ2-1; D is perhaps TRBD1 (5 bases). V lost 2 bases and J 6 bases, leaving 8 bases between the germline ends. CDR1 is DFQATT and CDR2 is SNEGSKA in the germline V gene (reference sequence). The CDR3 runs 12 residues. CDR3 nucleotides: TGCAGTGCTAGACCACAGGTCAATGAGCAGTTCTTC. Translating gives CSARPQVNEQFF.

This clonotype has a count of ten or more. The V call is TRBV7-2, the J call TRBJ2-2, with D possibly being TRBD2 (6 bases). V lost 1 base and J 1 base, leaving 7 bases between the germline ends. Per germline, CDR1 SGHTA and CDR2 FQGNSA. CDR3 length equals 15 residues. The CDR3, as DNA: TGTGCCAGCAGCTTAGTGGGACTGAACACCGGGGAGCTGTTTTTT. Its protein product is CASSLVGLNTGELFF.

This clonotype showed up many times. This chain connects TRBV7-8 to TRBJ2-7; 9 bases line up with TRBD1. Germline loops: CDR1 SGHVS, CDR2 FQNEAQ. This CDR3 spans 15 amino acids. V lost 6 bases to trimming and J lost 3 bases; unmatched junction nucleotides: 9. CDR3 loop: CASRHLGQGIYEQYF. The CDR3 nucleotides read TGTGCCAGCAGACACCTGGGACAGGGAATCTACGAGCAGTACTTC.

The chain couples TRBV6-6 to TRBJ2-1; no clear D gene. Germline V CDR1 and CDR2: MNHNY, SVGAGI (reference sequence). Trimming pared 6 bases from V and 2 bases from J, leaving 14 bases between. The length of the CDR3 is 15 residues. The CDR3 region is CASSPKRVPYNEQFF. CDR3 sequence (DNA): TGTGCCAGCAGCCCCAAACGGGTGCCCTACAATGAGCAGTTCTTC.

The J gene is TRBJ2-7, the V gene TRBV12-3 or TRBV12-4; TRBD2 agrees at 7 bases. This CDR3 is 13 amino acids long. The trim removed 5 bases at V and 2 bases at J, leaving 3 bases unmatched. The CDR3 is CASSPTSAYEQYF. The CDR3 bases are TGTGCCAGCAGTCCTACTAGCGCCTACGAGCAGTACTTC.

The sample holds many counts of this clonotype. V and J are TRBV6-2 or TRBV6-3 and TRBJ2-3, with TRBD2 matching over 11 bases. This CDR3 region has 15 residues. The germline gives CDR1 MNHEY, CDR2 SVGEGT. Trimming cost V 2 bases and J 4 bases; bases outside gene matches: 2. CDR3 amino acids: CASSYGGLAADTQYF. The CDR3 coding sequence is TGTGCCAGCAGTTACGGGGGACTAGCGGCAGATACGCAGTATTTT.

This chain connects TRBV20-1 to TRBJ2-7; possibly TRBD2 for D (6 bases). The CDR3 runs 14 residues. CDR1 and CDR2 (germline): DFQATT, SNEGSKA (reference sequence). V gave up 1 base and J gave up 0 bases, with 10 bases separating them. CDR3: CSARVLGGSYEQYF. CDR3 nucleotides: TGCAGTGCTAGAGTCTTGGGGGGCTCCTACGAGCAGTACTTC.

Ten or more counts support this clonotype. The chain employs TRBV28 and TRBJ2-7; 7 positions match TRBD1. J was trimmed by 5 bases and V by 7 bases; bases with no gene match: 17. Germline-derived CDR1 and CDR2 are MDHEN and SYDVKM. The CDR3 is made up of 16 amino acids. In DNA form, the CDR3 reads TGTGCCAGCATCTCTCCCAAGACAGGGTATATCGACGAGCAGTACTTC. Its translation is CASISPKTGYIDEQYF. Full variable domain (remainder filled in from reference TRBV28 and TRBJ2-7): DVKVTQSSRYLVKRTGEKVFLECVQDMDHENMFWYRQDPGLGLRLIYFSYDVKMKEKGDIPEGYSVSREKKERFSLILESASTNQTSMYLCASISPKTGYIDEQYFGPGTRLTVT.

The table lists this clonotype with many counts. The V call is TRBV7-2, the J call TRBJ1-5; D gene unclear. This CDR3 region has 14 residues. Trimming removed 3 bases at V and 3 bases at J, with 9 bases between. Germline V CDR1 and CDR2: SGHTA, FQGNSA. CDR3 amino acids: CASSFLAVNQPQHF. CDR3 nucleotides: TGTGCCAGCAGCTTCCTGGCAGTCAATCAGCCCCAGCATTTT.

In this sample, this clonotype turned up many times. The genes are TRBV7-2 and TRBJ2-7; 12 bases agree with TRBD2. CDR3 size: 16 residues. The J segment lost 4 bases and the V segment lost 5 bases, leaving 9 bases of the junction unmatched. In germline, CDR1 is SGHTA, CDR2 FQGNSA. The CDR3 region is CASSPLVTSGSYEQYF. The DNA for the CDR3 is TGTGCCAGCAGCCCGCTGGTGACTAGCGGGAGTTACGAGCAGTACTTC.

A few counts support this clonotype. The chain uses TRBV19 and TRBJ2-3; TRBD2 is a possible D gene (6 bases). Trimming cost V 5 bases and J 8 bases, with 14 bases left between them. The CDR3 sequence is 13 residues long. Per the germline V gene, CDR1 is LNHDA and CDR2 is SQIVND (reference sequence). Here the CDR3 DNA reads TGTGCCAGTAGTCCCGGGAGCGGCGGTACGCAGTATTTT. Residues: CASSPGSGGTQYF.

This clonotype was counted ten times or more. The chain combines TRBV6-1 with TRBJ1-1; D is unclear. The length of the CDR3 is 11 residues. V lost 6 bases and J 7 bases, leaving 9 bases between the germline ends. Per the germline V gene, CDR1 is MNHNS and CDR2 is SASEGT. The CDR3 reads CASSATVEAFF. For the CDR3, the DNA is TGTGCCAGCAGCGCCACAGTTGAAGCTTTCTTT.

There are many counts of this clonotype. This sequence joins TRBV7-2 and TRBJ2-7; 7 positions match TRBD2. V shed 5 bases and J 5 bases; nucleotides not matched to a gene: 18. Germline CDR1 reads SGHTA; CDR2 reads FQGNSA. The CDR3 totals 17 residues. CDR3 residues: CASSLTLYKGGQDEQYF. The CDR3 DNA reads TGTGCCAGCAGCCTAACACTTTACAAGGGAGGGCAGGACGAGCAGTACTTC.

This clonotype was seen a few times. The chain joins TRBV20-1 to TRBJ2-7; the D gene could be TRBD1 or TRBD2 (6 bases each). Trimming removed 6 bases at V and 4 bases at J, with 25 bases between. The CDR3 consists of 16 residues. Germline CDR1 and CDR2: DFQATT and SNEGSKA (reference sequence). The CDR3 nucleotides read TGCAGTGCCCGGGACACTTGGAGGGGGGAAACGTACGAGCAGTACTTC. It encodes CSARDTWRGETYEQYF.

The chain employs TRBV2 and TRBJ2-1; D is tentatively TRBD1 or TRBD2 (5 bases each). The CDR3 consists of 13 residues. With 8 bases removed from V and 5 bases from J, the gap between germline ends came to 13 bases. Germline V lookup: CDR1 SNHLY, CDR2 FYNNEI. CDR3 nucleotide sequence: TGTGCCAGCCTTGGGGACGCGGACAATGAGCAGTTCTTC. Translation: CASLGDADNEQFF. The whole variable domain, remainder taken from reference TRBV2 and TRBJ2-1, is EPEVTQTPSHQVTQMGQEVILRCVPISNHLYFYWYRQILGQKVEFLVSFYNNEISEKSEIFDDQFSVERPDGSNFTLKIRSTKLEDSAMYFCASLGDADNEQFFGPGTRLTVL.

This clonotype has a count of ten or more. The rearrangement links TRBV25-1 to TRBJ2-3, with a tentative D call TRBD1 (5 bases). The V end lost 1 base, the J end lost 7 bases, and 9 bases lay between the germline ends. CDR3 length: 13 amino acids. CDR1 is MGHDK and CDR2 is SYGVNS in the germline V gene. For the CDR3, the DNA is TGTGCCAGCAGTGAATCAGGGATAAATACGCAGTATTTT. Residues: CASSESGINTQYF.

This clonotype was observed a few times. The rearrangement links TRBV27 to TRBJ1-6; 7 bases line up with TRBD1. Looked up from germline, CDR1 is MNHEY and CDR2 is SMNVEV (reference sequence). The CDR3 spans 14 residues. With 6 bases clipped from V and 7 bases from J, the junction kept 6 bases outside the gene matches. CDR3 amino acids: CASSLQGTNSPLHF. The CDR3 DNA sequence: TGTGCCAGCAGCCTACAGGGGACGAATTCACCCCTCCACTTT.

This clonotype was recorded many times. The chain employs TRBV19 and TRBJ1-3; the D is unclear. The CDR3 consists of 15 residues. Trimming took off 3 bases at V and 0 bases at J, with 9 bases between the two ends. CDR1 is LNHDA and CDR2 is SQIVND in the germline V gene (reference sequence). CDR3 sequence reads: CASSISAISGNTIYF. CDR3 nucleotides: TGTGCCAGTAGTATTTCCGCCATCTCTGGAAACACCATATATTTT.

This clonotype occurred a few times. The chain couples TRBV6-2 or TRBV6-3 to TRBJ2-7, with 9 bases identical to TRBD1. V trimming: 0 bases; J trimming: 2 bases; junction bases outside the gene matches: 2. The CDR3 extends over 15 amino acids. The germline V gene has CDR1 MNHEY and CDR2 SVGEGT. Here the CDR3 reads CASSYSGTGPYEQYF. The CDR3, as DNA: TGTGCCAGCAGTTACTCAGGGACAGGGCCCTACGAGCAGTACTTC.

The chain couples TRBV29-1 to TRBJ1-1, with a weak D call TRBD1 (6 bases). Trimming removed 6 bases at V and 1 base at J, with 21 bases between. The CDR3 runs to 16 residues. CDR1 is SQVTM and CDR2 is ANQGSEA in the germline V gene. In DNA, the CDR3 is TGCAGCGTCCGCAAGCCGGGGCAGGGGCCGAACACTGAAGCTTTCTTT. This codes for CSVRKPGQGPNTEAFF.

This clonotype was detected many times. The rearrangement links TRBV7-8 to TRBJ2-2, with 10 bases that match TRBD2. CDR1 is SGHVS and CDR2 is FQNEAQ in the germline V gene. J was trimmed by 1 base and V by 6 bases; bases with no gene match: 2. This CDR3 contains 15 residues. The CDR3 here is CASSSSGGNTGELFF. As DNA, the CDR3 is TGTGCCAGCAGTTCTAGCGGGGGGAACACCGGGGAGCTGTTTTTT.

This clonotype was observed many times. The rearrangement uses TRBV19 and TRBJ1-5; D is ambiguous. Germline-derived CDR1 and CDR2 are LNHDA and SQIVND (reference sequence). Trimming took 9 bases from V and 0 from J, leaving 15 bases between them. The CDR3 length is 15 residues. CDR3 coding DNA: TGTGCCAGCCGAACCCTACAAAATAGCAATCAGCCCCAGCATTTT. Translation: CASRTLQNSNQPQHF.

In this sample, this clonotype turned up many times. The chain has TRBV7-9 and TRBJ1-3; TRBD1 matches 7 bases. Trimming removed 2 bases from V and 0 bases from J; junction bases left unmatched: 10. The CDR3 totals 18 residues. Germline loops: CDR1 SEHNR, CDR2 FQNEAQ (reference sequence). CDR3 sequence: CASSLLTRTGYSGNTIYF. CDR3 DNA sequence: TGTGCCAGCAGCTTATTAACGCGGACAGGATACTCTGGAAACACCATATATTTT.

This clonotype showed up many times. This chain joins TRBV6-2 or TRBV6-3 and TRBJ1-5, with D perhaps matching TRBD1 (5 bases). Germline CDR1 and CDR2: MNHEY and SVGEGT. The length of the CDR3 is 18 residues. V was trimmed by 2 bases and J by 1 base, leaving 18 bases between them. The CDR3: CASSYGGIKPRSNQPQHF. The CDR3 DNA sequence: TGTGCCAGCAGTTACGGGGGGATTAAGCCCCGGAGCAATCAGCCCCAGCATTTT.

The chain recombines TRBV28 with TRBJ2-1, with 12 positions matching TRBD1. V shed 8 bases, J shed 9 bases, and the junction held 5 bases outside the gene matches. The CDR3 contains 13 residues. From germline, CDR1 is MDHEN and CDR2 SYDVKM. The CDR3 region is CASWDRGRAEQFF. CDR3 sequence (DNA): TGTGCCAGCTGGGACAGGGGGCGCGCTGAGCAGTTCTTC.

Ten or more counts support this clonotype. The rearrangement uses TRBV7-8 and TRBJ2-3, with TRBD2 matching over 15 bases. This CDR3 contains 18 residues. Germline lookup yields CDR1 SGHVS and CDR2 FQNEAQ. J gave up 4 bases and V 2 bases, and 7 bases lay outside the gene matches. The CDR3 loop reads CASSLPGLAGGRADTQYF. The CDR3 DNA reads as TGTGCCAGCAGCTTACCGGGACTAGCGGGAGGAAGGGCAGATACGCAGTATTTT.

This clonotype occurred many times. The chain joins TRBV7-2 to TRBJ1-5; the D is unclear. The V end was cut by 5 bases, the J end by 0 bases, with 11 bases between. The CDR3 spans 15 residues. Germline V CDR1 and CDR2: SGHTA, FQGNSA. The CDR3, as DNA: TGTGCCAGCAGCACAGTAGTTTCTAGCAATCAGCCCCAGCATTTT. This encodes CASSTVVSSNQPQHF.

This clonotype came up a few times. This chain uses TRBV18 with TRBJ1-1; D may be TRBD1 (5 bases). Germline CDR1 reads KGHSH; CDR2 reads LQKENI. Trimming removed 1 base from V and 4 bases from J, with 10 bases in between. CDR3 size: 14 residues. For the CDR3, the DNA is TGTGCCAGCTCACCACAGGGGTCGTTCACTGAAGCTTTCTTT. Translated: CASSPQGSFTEAFF.

Ten or more counts support this clonotype. V usage is TRBV2 and J usage is TRBJ2-5; D unclear. CDR1 SNHLY and CDR2 FYNNEI come from the germline V gene. V lost 6 bases to trimming and J lost 1 base, with 9 bases between them. The CDR3 is 13 amino acids. DNA for the CDR3: TGTGCCAGCAGCCCCAGGATCCAAGAGACCCAGTACTTC. This gives the protein CASSPRIQETQYF. The whole variable domain, filled in from reference TRBV2 and TRBJ2-5, reads EPEVTQTPSHQVTQMGQEVILRCVPISNHLYFYWYRQILGQKVEFLVSFYNNEISEKSEIFDDQFSVERPDGSNFTLKIRSTKLEDSAMYFCASSPRIQETQYFGPGTRLLVL.

V and J are TRBV20-1 and TRBJ2-7; possibly TRBD1 or TRBD2 for D (5 bases each). The germline V and J ends were trimmed by 0 bases and 1 base, with 16 bases remaining between them. Per the germline V gene, CDR1 is DFQATT and CDR2 is SNEGSKA (reference sequence). The CDR3 totals 16 residues. The CDR3 DNA follows: TGCAGTGCTAGAGATTTTATTGGGGACGCTTCCTACGAGCAGTACTTC. Translated: CSARDFIGDASYEQYF.

Ten or more counts support this clonotype. This chain connects TRBV7-2 to TRBJ2-3; D may be TRBD2 (5 bases). The CDR3 sequence is 14 residues long. The germline gives CDR1 SGHTA, CDR2 FQGNSA. The V and J ends lost 6 bases and 0 bases respectively, with 10 bases between them. In DNA form, the CDR3 reads TGTGCCAGCAGAAGCGGTACTAGCACAGATACGCAGTATTTT. As protein: CASRSGTSTDTQYF.

The genes are TRBV20-1 and TRBJ2-1, with 7 bases aligning to TRBD2. This CDR3 has 15 amino acids. CDR1 and CDR2 from the germline V gene are DFQATT and SNEGSKA (reference sequence). J lost 6 bases, V lost 5 bases, and 13 bases had no gene match. The CDR3 is CSAPVPPTSRNEQFF. CDR3 bases: TGCAGTGCTCCTGTTCCCCCGACTAGCCGCAATGAGCAGTTCTTC.